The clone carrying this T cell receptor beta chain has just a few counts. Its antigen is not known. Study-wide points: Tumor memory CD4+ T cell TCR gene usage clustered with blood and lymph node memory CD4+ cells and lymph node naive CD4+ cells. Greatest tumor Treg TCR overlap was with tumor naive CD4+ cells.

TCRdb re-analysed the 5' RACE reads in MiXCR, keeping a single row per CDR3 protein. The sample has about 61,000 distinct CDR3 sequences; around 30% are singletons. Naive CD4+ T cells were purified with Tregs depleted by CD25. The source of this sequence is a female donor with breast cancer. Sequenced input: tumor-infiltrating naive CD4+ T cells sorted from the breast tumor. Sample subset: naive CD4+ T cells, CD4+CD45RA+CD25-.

CDR3 in DNA: TGCGCCAGCAGCTACTACGACGACCCGTCGGATGGAAACACCATATATTTT. This encodes CASSYYDDPSDGNTIYF. V and J are TRBV5-1 and TRBJ1-3; D ambiguous. In germline, CDR1 is SGHRS, CDR2 YFSETQ. The CDR3 spans 17 residues. Trimming took off 3 bases at V and 3 bases at J, with 19 bases between the two ends. The full variable domain, with the rest looked up from reference TRBV5-1 and TRBJ1-3, is KAGVTQTPRYLIKTRGQQVTLSCSPISGHRSVSWYQQTPGQGLQFLFEYFSETQRNKGNFPGRFSGRQFSNSRSEMNVSTLELGDSALYLCASSYYDDPSDGNTIYFGEGSWLTVV.